A single sample gave rise to the 2 T cell receptor beta chains below, sequenced in a study of blood T cell repertoires in COVID-19. Libraries were prepared by immunoSEQ multiplex PCR; TCRdb keeps only in-frame clonotypes and omits some of them. The table lists more than 75,000 clones, roughly 87% of them singletons, with less than 2.5% in the top ten. The sequencing input was peripheral blood. These receptors all come from a man aged 50 or older with acute or convalescent COVID-19.

The rearrangement uses TRBV18 and TRBJ2-1, with a tentative D call TRBD1 (6 bases). CDR1 and CDR2 (germline): KGHSH, LQKENI. This CDR3 is built from 15 residues. Trimming stripped 6 bases from V and 7 bases from J, with 19 bases between. The CDR3 nucleotides read TGTGCCAGCTCGTCGACTATCGGGACACCTAATGAGCAGTTCTTC. Translated, it gives CASSSTIGTPNEQFF.

This clone was counted only a few times. The chain links TRBV4-1 to TRBJ1-1, with D unclear. V lost 4 bases, J lost 2 bases, and 14 bases lay in between. Per germline, CDR1 MGHRA and CDR2 YSYEKL. The CDR3 consists of 15 residues. Here the CDR3 reads CASSLSGLSNTEAFF. The CDR3 DNA is TGCGCCAGCAGCCTTTCCGGACTGAGTAACACTGAAGCTTTCTTT.